What follows are 8 T cell receptor beta chains derived from one specimen sequenced in a study of T-cell reconstitution after alpha-beta-depleted transplantation in children. Researchers prepared the TCRbeta library using unique molecular identifiers, the study reports. One entry per CDR3 protein results from TCRdb running MiXCR on the PCR reads. In the table there are fewer than 550,000 distinct CDR3 sequences, approximately 10% of which are singletons. The sample consisted of PBMCs from the stem cell graft donor, taken from the stem cell graft. Every receptor here comes from a human donor who donated a stem cell graft to a child with acute myeloid leukemia.

This clonotype showed up just a few times. The chain uses TRBV20-1 and TRBJ2-6, with 12 bases identical to TRBD2. Per germline, CDR1 DFQATT and CDR2 SNEGSKA (reference sequence). The CDR3 sequence is 18 residues long. V dropped 3 bases and J dropped 0; count of bases not matched to a gene: 6. CDR3 residues: CSASSLAGGNSGANVLTF. The CDR3 DNA is TGCAGTGCTAGTTCACTAGCGGGAGGTAACTCTGGGGCCAACGTCCTGACTTTC.

J is TRBJ2-1 and V is TRBV9; a weak D match, TRBD2 (6 bases). The CDR3 runs 13 residues. Per germline, CDR1 SGDLS and CDR2 YYNGEE. The V end was cut by 2 bases, the J end by 9 bases, with 12 bases between. This CDR3 reads CASSVEAGSEQFF. The CDR3 DNA sequence: TGTGCCAGCAGCGTCGAGGCGGGGAGTGAGCAGTTCTTC.

Worth noting for this clonotype: One junction end does not reproduce the germline sequence, and a read error may be involved. V and J are TRBV20-1 and TRBJ2-3; a possible D gene is TRBD1 (6 bases). Germline V lookup: CDR1 DFQATT, CDR2 SNEGSKA (reference sequence). The CDR3 extends over 13 amino acids. The CDR3 protein is CSATGQLTDMQYF. CDR3 sequence (DNA): TGCAGTGCTACCGGACAGCTCACAGATATGCAGTATTTT.

This clonotype was recorded many times. Compared with germline, one end of the junction differs, possibly owing to a read error. The rearrangement joins TRBV6-5 to TRBJ2-7; a possible D gene is TRBD2 (5 bases). CDR1 and CDR2 (germline): MNHEY, SVGAGI. The CDR3 runs 14 residues. The CDR3: CASSYSTFSRERDF. The CDR3 bases are TGTGCCAGCAGTTACTCGACCTTTTCTAGGGAGAGGGACTTC.

Only a few counts were recorded for this clonotype. V and J are TRBV10-3 and TRBJ2-1; 14 bases are a match to TRBD2. Germline CDR1 is ENHRY and CDR2 is SYGVKD. The CDR3 consists of 15 residues. The V and J ends lost 9 bases and 6 bases, in that order; junction bases with no gene match: 7. The CDR3 here is CAIKSGTSGSNEQFF. DNA of the CDR3: TGTGCCATAAAATCCGGGACTAGCGGGAGCAATGAGCAGTTCTTC.

This clonotype came up a few times. The chain uses TRBV7-3 and TRBJ2-1, with 11 bases lining up with TRBD2. The V gene's germline CDR1 is SGHTA and CDR2 FQGTGA. V trimming: 2 bases; J trimming: 8 bases; junction bases outside the gene matches: 5. The CDR3 totals 15 residues. In DNA, the CDR3 is TGTGCCAGCAGCTTACGTAGCGGGGGGGGAGATGAGCAGTTCTTC. As protein: CASSLRSGGGDEQFF.

The V gene is TRBV7-2, the J gene TRBJ2-1; TRBD2 agrees at 7 bases. The length of the CDR3 is 13 residues. Germline lookup yields CDR1 SGHTA and CDR2 FQGNSA. The junction had 9 bases not matched to a gene; V was cut back by 1 base and J by 15 bases. The chain's CDR3 is CASSLEAGRGRFF. The CDR3 DNA follows: TGTGCCAGCAGCTTAGAAGCGGGACGGGGACGGTTCTTC.

The sample holds many counts of this clonotype. The rearrangement joins TRBV29-1 to TRBJ2-7, with 11 bases aligning to TRBD2. CDR1 is SQVTM and CDR2 is ANQGSEA in the germline V gene. The V gene end was trimmed by 1 base and the J gene end by 3 bases; junction bases not matched to a gene: 11. The CDR3 sequence is 17 residues long. CDR3 sequence: CSVEGLAGHINNYEQYF. CDR3 sequence (DNA): TGCAGCGTTGAAGGACTAGCGGGACACATTAATAACTACGAGCAGTACTTC.